The rows below give T cell receptor beta chains drawn from one sample of a study of neurological immune-mediated disorders. TCRdb processed the 5' RACE reads anew with MiXCR; each CDR3 protein has one entry. Counted here are 45,000 to 50,000 distinct CDR3 sequences, roughly 4% occurring once; the ten biggest clones make up approximately 5.7%. The sequencing input was PBMCs. The receptors were gathered from a woman in her sixties with multiple sclerosis. CDR3s include the opening cysteine and the closing phenylalanine or tryptophan. Fields, in order: V gene, J gene, clone size, D gene, CDR3 DNA, CDR3 protein. D genes are given only for firm matches. Where a row states a size, it is once, few, many or the class of an expanded clone; other rows omit it.

V gene: TRBV18; J gene: TRBJ1-5; clone size: many; D gene: NA; CDR3 DNA: TGTGCCAGCTCACCCACAGGTACGGGGAGACAGCCCCAGCATTTT; CDR3 protein: CASSPTGTGRQPQHF
V gene: TRBV7-6; J gene: TRBJ2-1; clone size: many; D gene: TRBD1; CDR3 DNA: TGTGCCAGCAGCCCGGGGACAGGGGGCTACGGCGATGAGCAGTTCTTC; CDR3 protein: CASSPGTGGYGDEQFF
V gene: TRBV15; J gene: TRBJ1-5; clone size: many; D gene: NA; CDR3 DNA: TGTGCCACCAGCGGGGTGTCGGGTCAGGGTCCCCAGCATTTT; CDR3 protein: CATSGVSGQGPQHF
V gene: TRBV12-3/TRBV12-4; J gene: TRBJ1-1; clone size: NA; D gene: NA; CDR3 DNA: TGTGCCAGCAGTTTCCAGGGGCACGGAGCTTTCTTT; CDR3 protein: CASSFQGHGAFF
V gene: TRBV9; J gene: TRBJ1-2; clone size: many; D gene: NA; CDR3 DNA: TGTGCCAGCAGCCTCAGCGGGGCCCTCTATGGCTACACCTTC; CDR3 protein: CASSLSGALYGYTF
V gene: TRBV20-1; J gene: TRBJ1-2; clone size: many; D gene: NA; CDR3 DNA: TGCAGTGCTTCTCGTCGCTATGGCTACACCTTC; CDR3 protein: CSASRRYGYTF
V gene: TRBV5-4; J gene: TRBJ1-4; clone size: many; D gene: NA; CDR3 DNA: TGTGCCAGCAGCCCTGGGGGGAGTGAAAAACTGTTTTTT; CDR3 protein: CASSPGGSEKLFF
V gene: TRBV3-1; J gene: TRBJ1-1; clone size: few; D gene: NA; CDR3 DNA: TGTGCCAGCAGCCAAGTTGAGGCAACTGAAGCTTTCTTT; CDR3 protein: CASSQVEATEAFF
V gene: TRBV27; J gene: TRBJ2-3; clone size: many; D gene: NA; CDR3 DNA: TGTGCCAGCAGTTCCACGGGGATGGATACGCAGTATTTT; CDR3 protein: CASSSTGMDTQYF
V gene: TRBV20-1; J gene: TRBJ2-1; clone size: many; D gene: NA; CDR3 DNA: TGCAGTGCTCCCTTCGGCAATGAGCAGTTCTTC; CDR3 protein: CSAPFGNEQFF
V gene: TRBV5-1; J gene: TRBJ1-4; clone size: many; D gene: NA; CDR3 DNA: TGCGCCAGCAGCTTGGATCCGACAGGCACAACTAATGAAAAACTGTTTTTT; CDR3 protein: CASSLDPTGTTNEKLFF
V gene: TRBV29-1; J gene: TRBJ1-1; clone size: many; D gene: NA; CDR3 DNA: TGCAGCGTTGAACTCCCCGGGACTGAAGCTTTCTTT; CDR3 protein: CSVELPGTEAFF
V gene: TRBV5-1; J gene: TRBJ2-3; clone size: many; D gene: NA; CDR3 DNA: TGCGCCAGCAGCTCAGGGGTGAGCACAGATACGCAGTATTTT; CDR3 protein: CASSSGVSTDTQYF
V gene: TRBV7-9; J gene: TRBJ2-7; clone size: many; D gene: TRBD1; CDR3 DNA: TGTGCCAGCAGCTCCGCTCTGACAGGGACGGCCTACGAGCAGTACTTC; CDR3 protein: CASSSALTGTAYEQYF
V gene: TRBV18; J gene: TRBJ2-1; clone size: NA; D gene: NA; CDR3 DNA: TGTGCCAGCTCACCATTGACGGAGGTATCGGGTGAGCAGTTCTTC; CDR3 protein: CASSPLTEVSGEQFF
V gene: TRBV20-1; J gene: TRBJ2-1; clone size: medium-sized; D gene: TRBD2; CDR3 DNA: TGCAGTGCTAGACCCCCGGGACTAGCGGGAGTCTTAGGCGAGCAGTTCTTC; CDR3 protein: CSARPPGLAGVLGEQFF
V gene: TRBV5-1; J gene: TRBJ1-1; clone size: many; D gene: TRBD1; CDR3 DNA: TGCGCCAGCAGCACCGGACAGGGCACTGAAGCTTTCTTT; CDR3 protein: CASSTGQGTEAFF
V gene: TRBV7-9; J gene: TRBJ1-1; clone size: few; D gene: TRBD1; CDR3 DNA: TGTGCCAGCAGCGCGCCGACAGGGGGGTTTGAAGCTTTCTTT; CDR3 protein: CASSAPTGGFEAFF
V gene: TRBV7-9; J gene: TRBJ1-4; clone size: many; D gene: TRBD1; CDR3 DNA: TGTGCCAGCAGGAGTAGACAGGGGGATGAAAAACTGTTTTTT; CDR3 protein: CASRSRQGDEKLFF
V gene: TRBV5-4; J gene: TRBJ1-2; clone size: many; D gene: TRBD1; CDR3 DNA: TGTGCCAGCAGCTACGACAGGGGCTATGGCTACACCTTC; CDR3 protein: CASSYDRGYGYTF
V gene: TRBV9; J gene: TRBJ1-1; clone size: many; D gene: NA; CDR3 DNA: TGTGCCAGCAGCGACGCAAGGGGGGCAGTGAACACTGAAGCTTTCTTT; CDR3 protein: CASSDARGAVNTEAFF
V gene: TRBV20-1; J gene: TRBJ1-1; clone size: many; D gene: NA; CDR3 DNA: TGCAGTGCTACTCAAGAAAACACTGAAGCTTTCTTT; CDR3 protein: CSATQENTEAFF
V gene: TRBV10-3; J gene: TRBJ2-3; clone size: many; D gene: NA; CDR3 DNA: TGTGCCATCAGTGATCGATACGGAGATACGCAGTATTTT; CDR3 protein: CAISDRYGDTQYF
V gene: TRBV27; J gene: TRBJ2-3; clone size: few; D gene: TRBD1; CDR3 DNA: TGTGCCAGCAGTCCGCGGACAGGGGATTCAGATACGCAGTATTTT; CDR3 protein: CASSPRTGDSDTQYF
V gene: TRBV10-3; J gene: TRBJ2-2; clone size: many; D gene: NA; CDR3 DNA: TGTGCCATCAGTGTGCGCACTCCAGGGGAGGCCCAACTTACCGGGGAGCTGTTTTTT; CDR3 protein: CAISVRTPGEAQLTGELFF
V gene: TRBV24-1; J gene: TRBJ2-1; clone size: NA; D gene: NA; CDR3 DNA: TGTGCCACCAGTGAATCAACAGGGAGGACCAATGAGCAGTTCTTC; CDR3 protein: CATSESTGRTNEQFF
V gene: TRBV28; J gene: TRBJ1-5; clone size: many; D gene: NA; CDR3 DNA: TGTGCCAGCAGTTCCCCATCGAGCAATCAGCCCCAGCATTTT; CDR3 protein: CASSSPSSNQPQHF
V gene: TRBV7-8; J gene: TRBJ2-1; clone size: few; D gene: NA; CDR3 DNA: TGTGCCAGCAGCTTATTTAGACCGACCTCAGCTCTAAGGTTCTTC; CDR3 protein: CASSLFRPTSALRFF
V gene: TRBV12-3/TRBV12-4; J gene: TRBJ2-5; clone size: medium-sized; D gene: NA; CDR3 DNA: TGTGCCAGCAGTTTGGGGGAGACCCAGTACTTC; CDR3 protein: CASSLGETQYF
V gene: TRBV29-1; J gene: TRBJ1-1; clone size: many; D gene: NA; CDR3 DNA: TGCAGCGTTGCCAGTACGAACACTGAAGCTTTCTTT; CDR3 protein: CSVASTNTEAFF
V gene: TRBV7-9; J gene: TRBJ2-1; clone size: many; D gene: TRBD2; CDR3 DNA: TGTGCCAGCAGCTTGGACGGGGGGGTCTACAATGAGCAGTTCTTC; CDR3 protein: CASSLDGGVYNEQFF
V gene: TRBV5-1; J gene: TRBJ2-4; clone size: few; D gene: TRBD1; CDR3 DNA: TGCGCCAGCAGCTTTCAGGACAGGGGGCTGGGCATTCAGTACTTC; CDR3 protein: CASSFQDRGLGIQYF
V gene: TRBV4-3; J gene: TRBJ2-5; clone size: few; D gene: TRBD2; CDR3 DNA: TGCGCCAGCAGCCAAGGCCTCGGGACTAGCGAAGAGACCCAGTACTTC; CDR3 protein: CASSQGLGTSEETQYF
V gene: TRBV6-5; J gene: TRBJ1-3; clone size: NA; D gene: NA; CDR3 DNA: TGTGCCAGCAGTTACTCACGTTCTGGAAACACCATATATTTT; CDR3 protein: CASSYSRSGNTIYF
V gene: TRBV7-9; J gene: TRBJ1-2; clone size: many; D gene: NA; CDR3 DNA: TGTGCCAGCAGCTTAGAGAAGGGCTCTGGCTACACCTTC; CDR3 protein: CASSLEKGSGYTF
V gene: TRBV4-1; J gene: TRBJ2-5; clone size: many; D gene: NA; CDR3 DNA: TGCGCCAGCAGCCGCGCGAGTAGCGGCCAAGAGACCCAGTACTTC; CDR3 protein: CASSRASSGQETQYF
V gene: TRBV20-1; J gene: TRBJ1-6; clone size: many; D gene: TRBD1; CDR3 DNA: TGCAGTGCCCGTCGACAGGGTGTTTCCTATAATTCACCCCTCCACTTT; CDR3 protein: CSARRQGVSYNSPLHF